The source of this TCR beta chain is a study of cytomegalovirus exposure and HLA in healthy donors. Study results and limitations: There were 150 to 200 TCR beta chains listed as cytomegalovirus-associated.

Comments on this clone: Its antigen is not identified.

PCR employed 60 Vbeta and 13 Jbeta primers. Profiled with immunoSEQ multiplex PCR; TCRdb holds only in-frame clones, not every one. Its listing shows about 160,000 clones. This CDR3 contains 15 residues. Germline V gene lookup returns CDR1 SGHRS and CDR2 YFSETQ. The V end was cut by 4 bases, the J end by 3 bases, with 16 bases between. The TCR was taken from a woman aged 55-69 years in good health and CMV-seronegative. This sequence joins TRBV5-1 and TRBJ1-1; a possible D gene is TRBD1 (6 bases). The specimen sequenced was PBMCs. The CDR3 loop reads CASSLTGPEDTEAFF. The CDR3 DNA is TGCGCCAGCAGCCTTACAGGGCCGGAGGACACTGAAGCTTTCTTT.